Listed here are 10 T cell receptor beta chains from one sample, sequenced in a study of cytomegalovirus exposure and HLA in healthy donors. The PCR was carried out with 60 Vbeta primers and 13 Jbeta primers. Data came from immunoSEQ multiplex PCR; TCRdb stores just in-frame clones and leaves some out. The table includes under 200,000 clones, roughly 77% detected once. Material for sequencing was PBMCs. These TCRs come from a man in his forties in good health and CMV-seropositive.

J is TRBJ1-2 and V is TRBV5-1; 11 bases match TRBD1. V lost 4 bases and J lost 8; bases outside the gene matches: 7. The CDR3 consists of 14 residues. The germline V gene encodes CDR1 SGHRS and CDR2 YFSETQ. In DNA form, the CDR3 reads TGCGCCAGCAGCACCGGACAGGGGGCCTTAGGCTACACCTTC. As protein: CASSTGQGALGYTF.

The chain couples TRBV11-2 to TRBJ2-1; 14 bases map to TRBD2. CDR3 length: 19 residues. Germline V CDR1 and CDR2: SGHAT, FQNNGV. J gave up 3 bases and V 4 bases, and 11 bases lay outside the gene matches. Here the CDR3 reads CASSYPPGLAGAVYNEQFF. CDR3 coding DNA: TGTGCCAGCAGCTACCCCCCGGGACTAGCGGGAGCAGTCTACAATGAGCAGTTCTTC.

V is TRBV5-1 and J is TRBJ2-1; 9 bases map to TRBD2. Germline CDR1 reads SGHRS; CDR2 reads YFSETQ. This CDR3 has 20 amino acids. The junction had 19 bases not matched to a gene; V was cut back by 4 bases and J by 2 bases. CDR3 nucleotide sequence: TGCGCCAGCAGCAAACTCTTGGCCTCTGGCGGGGGGGCTCCCTACAATGAGCAGTTCTTC. This gives the protein CASSKLLASGGGAPYNEQFF.

There are a few counts of this clone. J is TRBJ2-7 and V is TRBV18, with 7 bases lining up with TRBD1. The CDR3 is made up of 14 amino acids. CDR1 is KGHSH and CDR2 is LQKENI in the germline V gene. Germline trimming cut 2 bases from V and 2 bases from J; bases unmatched to any gene: 3. The CDR3, as DNA: TGTGCCAGCTCACCAGCCGGGACAGCCTACGAGCAGTACTTC. Translated: CASSPAGTAYEQYF.

This sequence joins TRBV5-1 and TRBJ1-6, with 7 bases matching TRBD1. V lost 2 bases to trimming and J lost 8 bases; unmatched junction nucleotides: 4. The CDR3 sequence is 14 residues long. Germline V gene sequence: CDR1 SGHRS, CDR2 YFSETQ. CDR3 sequence reads: CASSFTGADSPLHF. The CDR3 DNA reads TGCGCCAGCAGCTTTACAGGGGCCGATTCACCCCTCCACTTT.

This clone turned up a few times. The chain carries TRBV7-2 and TRBJ2-1, with 13 bases fitting TRBD2. Germline lookup yields CDR1 SGHTA and CDR2 FQGNSA. Trimming removed 5 bases from V and 0 bases from J; junction bases left unmatched: 4. The CDR3 loop spans 17 amino acids. The CDR3 is CASSVTSGGSSYNEQFF. The CDR3, as DNA: TGTGCCAGCAGCGTGACTAGCGGGGGGAGCTCCTACAATGAGCAGTTCTTC.

This clone was recorded only once. The genes are TRBV4-3 and TRBJ2-7; TRBD1 matches 7 bases. Germline CDR1 reads LGHNA; CDR2 reads YSLEER. V was clipped by 0 bases and J by 5 bases; unmatched bases: 7. The CDR3 is made up of 15 amino acids. In DNA, the CDR3 is TGCGCCAGCAGCCAAGACCGGGGACAGTGGAACGAGCAGTACTTC. Translation: CASSQDRGQWNEQYF.

This sequence joins TRBV7-3 and TRBJ2-1; 7 bases are a match to TRBD2. Germline lookup yields CDR1 SGHTA and CDR2 FQGTGA. The V and J ends lost 1 base and 10 bases, in that order; junction bases with no gene match: 10. The CDR3 extends over 15 amino acids. The CDR3 DNA is TGTGCCAGCAGCTTAATAACTGGGGGGGGAGGAGAGCAGTTCTTC. Amino acids: CASSLITGGGGEQFF.

The chain carries TRBV6-1 and TRBJ1-1; 9 bases align to TRBD1. With 6 bases clipped from V and 4 bases from J, the junction kept 3 bases outside the gene matches. This CDR3 spans 13 amino acids. Germline V lookup: CDR1 MNHNS, CDR2 SASEGT. The CDR3 loop is CASRGDRVTEAFF. CDR3 DNA: TGTGCCAGCAGGGGGGACAGGGTCACTGAAGCTTTCTTT.

This chain connects TRBV5-1 to TRBJ2-3, with D possibly TRBD1 on 5 matching bases. The length of the CDR3 is 18 residues. Germline V lookup: CDR1 SGHRS, CDR2 YFSETQ. Deletions cut 0 bases from V and 2 bases from J, with 19 bases between. The CDR3 spells CASSLAPLDTFSTDTQYF. In DNA, the CDR3 is TGCGCCAGCAGCTTGGCCCCTCTGGACACCTTTTCCACAGATACGCAGTATTTT. Supplemented by reference TRBV5-1 and TRBJ2-3, the full variable domain reads KAGVTQTPRYLIKTRGQQVTLSCSPISGHRSVSWYQQTPGQGLQFLFEYFSETQRNKGNFPGRFSGRQFSNSRSEMNVSTLELGDSALYLCASSLAPLDTFSTDTQYFGPGTRLTVL.